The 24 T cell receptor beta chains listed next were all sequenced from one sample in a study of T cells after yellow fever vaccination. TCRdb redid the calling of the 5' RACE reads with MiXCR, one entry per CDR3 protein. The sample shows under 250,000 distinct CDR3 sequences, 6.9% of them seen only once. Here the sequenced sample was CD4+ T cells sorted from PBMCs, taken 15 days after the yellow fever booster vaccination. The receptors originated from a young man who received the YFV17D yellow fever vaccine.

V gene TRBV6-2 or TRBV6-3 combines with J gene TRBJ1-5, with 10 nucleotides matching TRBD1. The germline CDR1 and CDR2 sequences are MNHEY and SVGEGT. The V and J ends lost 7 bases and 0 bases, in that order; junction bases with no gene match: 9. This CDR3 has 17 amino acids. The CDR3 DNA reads TGTGCCAGCAACGACCCGGGACAGGGGTCTAGCAATCAGCCCCAGCATTTT. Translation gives CASNDPGQGSSNQPQHF.

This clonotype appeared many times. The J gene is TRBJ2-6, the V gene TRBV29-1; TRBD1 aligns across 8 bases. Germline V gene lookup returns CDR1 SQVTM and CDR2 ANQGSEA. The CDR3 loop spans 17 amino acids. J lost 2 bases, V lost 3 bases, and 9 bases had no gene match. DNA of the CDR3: TGCAGCGTTGAGGAACCGTCGACAGGGGCTGGGGCCAACGTCCTGACTTTC. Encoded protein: CSVEEPSTGAGANVLTF.

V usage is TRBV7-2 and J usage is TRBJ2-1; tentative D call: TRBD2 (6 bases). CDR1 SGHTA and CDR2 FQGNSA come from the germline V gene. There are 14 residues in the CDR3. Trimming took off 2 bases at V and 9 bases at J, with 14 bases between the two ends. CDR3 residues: CASSLLGSAGEQFF. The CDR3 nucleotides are TGTGCCAGCAGCTTACTCGGGAGCGCGGGTGAGCAGTTCTTC.

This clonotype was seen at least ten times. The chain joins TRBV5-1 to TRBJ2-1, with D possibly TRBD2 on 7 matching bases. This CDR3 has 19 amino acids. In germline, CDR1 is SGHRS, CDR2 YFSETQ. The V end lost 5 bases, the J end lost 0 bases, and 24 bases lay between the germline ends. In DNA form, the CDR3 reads TGCGCCAGCAGAAAGAACGGGGGGCGAGGACAGAGCTCCTACAATGAGCAGTTCTTC. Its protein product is CASRKNGGRGQSSYNEQFF. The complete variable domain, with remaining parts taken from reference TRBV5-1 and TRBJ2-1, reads KAGVTQTPRYLIKTRGQQVTLSCSPISGHRSVSWYQQTPGQGLQFLFEYFSETQRNKGNFPGRFSGRQFSNSRSEMNVSTLELGDSALYLCASRKNGGRGQSSYNEQFFGPGTRLTVL.

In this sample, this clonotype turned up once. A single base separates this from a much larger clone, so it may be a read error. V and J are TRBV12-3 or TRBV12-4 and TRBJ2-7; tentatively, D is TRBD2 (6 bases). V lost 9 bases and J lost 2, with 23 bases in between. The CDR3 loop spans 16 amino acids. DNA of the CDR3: TGTGCCAGAAGTCTTGGGGGTGGAGGGAGGCCCTACGAGCAGTACTTC. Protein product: CARSLGGGGRPYEQYF.

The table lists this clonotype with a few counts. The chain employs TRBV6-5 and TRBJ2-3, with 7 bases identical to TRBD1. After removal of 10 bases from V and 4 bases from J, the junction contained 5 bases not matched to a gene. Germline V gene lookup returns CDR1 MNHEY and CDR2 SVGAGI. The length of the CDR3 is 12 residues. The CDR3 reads CATHTGADTQYF. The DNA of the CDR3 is TGTGCCACTCATACAGGGGCAGATACGCAGTATTTT.

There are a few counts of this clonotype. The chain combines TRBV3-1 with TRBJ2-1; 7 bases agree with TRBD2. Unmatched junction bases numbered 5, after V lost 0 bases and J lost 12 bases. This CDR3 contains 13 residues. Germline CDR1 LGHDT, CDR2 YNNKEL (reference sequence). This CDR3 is CASSQELAGWQFF. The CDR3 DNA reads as TGTGCCAGCAGCCAAGAGTTAGCGGGTTGGCAGTTCTTC.

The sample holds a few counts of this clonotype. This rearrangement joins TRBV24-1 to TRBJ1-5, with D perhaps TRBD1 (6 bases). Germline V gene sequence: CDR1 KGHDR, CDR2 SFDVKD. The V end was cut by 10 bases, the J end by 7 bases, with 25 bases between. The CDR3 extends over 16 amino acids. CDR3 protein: CATPGTPGPNMQPQHF. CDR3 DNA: TGTGCCACTCCCGGGACACCCGGGCCGAATATGCAGCCCCAGCATTTT.

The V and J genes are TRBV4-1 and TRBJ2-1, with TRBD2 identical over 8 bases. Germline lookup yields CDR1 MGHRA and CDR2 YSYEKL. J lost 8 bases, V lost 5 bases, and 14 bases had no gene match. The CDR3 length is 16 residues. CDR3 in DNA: TGCGCCAGCAGCTACAATACCGGGACTAGTTCCCATGAGCAGTTCTTC. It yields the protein CASSYNTGTSSHEQFF.

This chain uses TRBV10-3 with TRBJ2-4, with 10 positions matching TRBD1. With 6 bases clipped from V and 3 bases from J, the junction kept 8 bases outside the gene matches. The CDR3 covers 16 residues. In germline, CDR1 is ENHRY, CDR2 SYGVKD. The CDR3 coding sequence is TGTGCCATCAGCGAAGACAGGGGGCGAGGCAAAAACATTCAGTACTTC. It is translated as CAISEDRGRGKNIQYF.

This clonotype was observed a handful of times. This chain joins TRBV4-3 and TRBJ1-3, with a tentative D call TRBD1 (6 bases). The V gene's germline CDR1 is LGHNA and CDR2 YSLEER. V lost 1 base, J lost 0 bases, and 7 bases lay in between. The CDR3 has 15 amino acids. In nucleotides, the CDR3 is TGCGCCAGCAGCCAAGGGACAGCCTCTGGAAACACCATATATTTT. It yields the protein CASSQGTASGNTIYF.

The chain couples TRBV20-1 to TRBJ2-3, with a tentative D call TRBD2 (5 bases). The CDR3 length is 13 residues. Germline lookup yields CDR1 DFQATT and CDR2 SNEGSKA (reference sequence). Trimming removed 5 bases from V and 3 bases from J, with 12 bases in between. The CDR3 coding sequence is TGCAGTGCTTCACGGCCGGGGACAGATACGCAGTATTTT. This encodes CSASRPGTDTQYF.

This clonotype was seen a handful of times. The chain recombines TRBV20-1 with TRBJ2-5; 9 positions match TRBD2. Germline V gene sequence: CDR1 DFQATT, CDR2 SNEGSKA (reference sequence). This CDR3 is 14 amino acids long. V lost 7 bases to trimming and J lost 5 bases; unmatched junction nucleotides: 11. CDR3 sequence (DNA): TGCAGTGTTACTAGCGGGCGAGGTATCGAGACCCAGTACTTC. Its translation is CSVTSGRGIETQYF.

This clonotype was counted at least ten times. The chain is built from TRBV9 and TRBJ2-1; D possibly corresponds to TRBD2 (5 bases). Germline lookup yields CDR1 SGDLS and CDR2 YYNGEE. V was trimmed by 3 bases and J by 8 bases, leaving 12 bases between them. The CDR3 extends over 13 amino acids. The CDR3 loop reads CASSGWTGHEQFF. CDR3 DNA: TGTGCCAGCAGCGGTTGGACTGGCCATGAGCAGTTCTTC.

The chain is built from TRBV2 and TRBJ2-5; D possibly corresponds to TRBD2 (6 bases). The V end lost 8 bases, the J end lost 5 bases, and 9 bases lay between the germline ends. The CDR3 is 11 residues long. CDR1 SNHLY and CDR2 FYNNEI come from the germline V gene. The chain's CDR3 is CASGTSETQYF. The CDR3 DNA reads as TGTGCCAGCGGGACTTCGGAGACCCAGTACTTC. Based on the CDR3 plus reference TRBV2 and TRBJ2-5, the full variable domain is EPEVTQTPSHQVTQMGQEVILRCVPISNHLYFYWYRQILGQKVEFLVSFYNNEISEKSEIFDDQFSVERPDGSNFTLKIRSTKLEDSAMYFCASGTSETQYFGPGTRLLVL.

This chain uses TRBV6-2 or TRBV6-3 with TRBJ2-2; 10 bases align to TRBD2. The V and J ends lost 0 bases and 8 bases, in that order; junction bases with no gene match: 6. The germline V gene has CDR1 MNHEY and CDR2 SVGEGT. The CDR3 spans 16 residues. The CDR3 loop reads CASSYSRTSGGGELFF. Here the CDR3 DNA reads TGTGCCAGCAGTTACTCCCGGACTAGCGGCGGGGGGGAGCTGTTTTTT.

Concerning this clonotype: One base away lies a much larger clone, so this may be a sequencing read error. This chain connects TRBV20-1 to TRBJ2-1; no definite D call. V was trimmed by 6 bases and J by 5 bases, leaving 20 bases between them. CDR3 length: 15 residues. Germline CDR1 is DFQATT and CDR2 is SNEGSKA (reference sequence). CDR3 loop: CSAQTRLEHNNEQFF. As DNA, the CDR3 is TGCAGTGCCCAAACCCGGCTAGAGCACAACAATGAGCAGTTCTTC.

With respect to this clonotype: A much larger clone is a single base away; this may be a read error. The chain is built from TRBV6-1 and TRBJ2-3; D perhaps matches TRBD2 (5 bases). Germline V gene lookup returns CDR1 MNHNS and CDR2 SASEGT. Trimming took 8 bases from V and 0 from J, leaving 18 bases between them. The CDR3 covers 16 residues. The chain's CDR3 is CASVHQLGLSTDTQYF. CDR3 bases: TGTGCCAGCGTCCACCAACTAGGTCTCAGCACAGATACGCAGTATTTT.

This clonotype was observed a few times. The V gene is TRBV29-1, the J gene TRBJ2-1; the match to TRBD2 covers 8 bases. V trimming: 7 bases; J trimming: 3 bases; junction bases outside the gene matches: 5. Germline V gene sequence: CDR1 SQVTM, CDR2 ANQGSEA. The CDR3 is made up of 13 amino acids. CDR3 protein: CSGRGDHYNEQFF. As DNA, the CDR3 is TGCAGCGGGCGGGGGGACCACTACAATGAGCAGTTCTTC.

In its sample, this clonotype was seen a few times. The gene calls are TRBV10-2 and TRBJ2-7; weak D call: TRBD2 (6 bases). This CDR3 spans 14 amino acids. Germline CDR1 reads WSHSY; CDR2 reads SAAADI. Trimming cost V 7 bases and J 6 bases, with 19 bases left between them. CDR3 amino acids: CASTPGLLPTEQYF. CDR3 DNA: TGCGCCAGCACCCCGGGACTTCTGCCAACCGAGCAGTACTTC.

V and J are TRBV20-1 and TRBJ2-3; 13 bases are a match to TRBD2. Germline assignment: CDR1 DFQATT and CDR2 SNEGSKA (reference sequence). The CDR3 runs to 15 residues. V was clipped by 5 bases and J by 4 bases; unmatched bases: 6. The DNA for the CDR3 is TGCAGTGCTCTACGACTAGCGGGAGGTCCAGATACGCAGTATTTT. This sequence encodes CSALRLAGGPDTQYF.

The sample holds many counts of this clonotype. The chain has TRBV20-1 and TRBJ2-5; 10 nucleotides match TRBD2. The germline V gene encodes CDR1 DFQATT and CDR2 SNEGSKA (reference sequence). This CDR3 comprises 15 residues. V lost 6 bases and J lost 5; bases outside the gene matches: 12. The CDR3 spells CSAKDPGLASETQYF. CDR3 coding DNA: TGCAGTGCCAAAGATCCGGGACTAGCGTCGGAGACCCAGTACTTC.

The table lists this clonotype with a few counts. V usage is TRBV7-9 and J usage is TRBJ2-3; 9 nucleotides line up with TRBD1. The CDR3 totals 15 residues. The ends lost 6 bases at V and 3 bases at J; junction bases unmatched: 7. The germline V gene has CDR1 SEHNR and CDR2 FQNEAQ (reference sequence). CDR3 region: CASRSWDRVTDTQYF. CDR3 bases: TGTGCCAGCAGATCATGGGACAGGGTAACAGATACGCAGTATTTT. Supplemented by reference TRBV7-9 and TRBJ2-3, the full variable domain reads DTGVSQNPRHKITKRGQNVTFRCDPISEHNRLYWYRQTLGQGPEFLTYFQNEAQLEKSRLLSDRFSAERPKGSFSTLEIQRTEQGDSAMYLCASRSWDRVTDTQYFGPGTRLTVL.

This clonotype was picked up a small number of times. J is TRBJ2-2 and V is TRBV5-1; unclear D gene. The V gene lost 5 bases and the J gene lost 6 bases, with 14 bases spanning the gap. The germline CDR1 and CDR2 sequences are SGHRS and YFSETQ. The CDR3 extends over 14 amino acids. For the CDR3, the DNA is TGCGCCAGCAGGCCGAGGCAGGTGGCCGGGGAGCTGTTTTTT. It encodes CASRPRQVAGELFF.